These T cell receptor beta chains were read from a single sample in a study of blood T cell repertoires in COVID-19. Only in-frame clones appear in the TCRdb table, and some are missing; sequencing was by immunoSEQ multiplex PCR. The table has 150,000 to 200,000 clones, just over 90% seen once. The sample taken for sequencing was peripheral blood. These receptors all come from a man aged 18 to 35 with acute or convalescent COVID-19. Both conserved end residues are part of each CDR3. The order of the fields is clone size, V gene, J gene, D gene, CDR3 protein, CDR3 DNA. D genes are given only for firm matches. Size is omitted from some rows. Given values are once, few, many or a class for expanded clones.

NA	TRBV12-5	TRBJ2-1	NA	CASGHQGSRYNEQFF	TGTGCTAGTGGCCACCAGGGATCGCGGTACAATGAGCAGTTCTTC
NA	TRBV9	TRBJ1-4	NA	CASSVAANEKLFF	TGTGCCAGCAGCGTCGCGGCTAATGAAAAACTGTTTTTT
NA	TRBV5-1	TRBJ1-2	TRBD1	CASSLARTGLSYGYTF	TGCGCCAGCAGCTTGGCCCGGACAGGGCTTTCCTATGGCTACACCTTC
NA	TRBV5-6	TRBJ1-3	NA	CASSLDQGQNTIYF	TGTGCCAGCAGCTTGGATCAGGGTCAAAACACCATATATTTT
NA	TRBV5-1	TRBJ2-2	NA	CASSQTGSNTGELFF	TGCGCCAGCAGCCAAACAGGATCGAACACCGGGGAGCTGTTTTTT
NA	TRBV5-1	TRBJ2-2	NA	CASSGLVTGELFF	TGCGCCAGCAGCGGGCTCGTAACCGGGGAGCTGTTTTTT
NA	TRBV5-1	TRBJ2-5	NA	CASSLADQETQYF	TGCGCCAGCAGCTTGGCCGACCAAGAGACCCAGTACTTC
once	TRBV5-1	TRBJ2-3	TRBD1	CASSPQGAGEWDTQYF	TGCGCCAGCAGCCCGCAGGGGGCCGGTGAGTGGGATACGCAGTATTTT
NA	TRBV25-1	TRBJ1-2	NA	CASSRDYGYTF	TGTGCCAGCAGCCGAGACTATGGCTACACCTTC
NA	TRBV28	TRBJ1-2	TRBD1	CASSPPGGLSYGYTF	TGTGCCAGCAGCCCGCCAGGGGGGCTTAGCTATGGCTACACCTTC
NA	TRBV6-1	TRBJ2-3	TRBD2	CASSERAGVPTDTQYF	TGTGCCAGCAGTGAAAGGGCGGGAGTCCCCACAGATACGCAGTATTTT
NA	TRBV9	TRBJ2-2	NA	CASRSSTGSSGELFF	TGTGCCAGCAGATCGTCGACAGGCTCTTCCGGGGAGCTGTTTTTT
NA	TRBV3-1/TRBV3-2	TRBJ2-5	TRBD1	CASSQVRGLSSETQYF	TGTGCCAGCAGCCAAGTGAGGGGGCTGTCCAGCGAGACCCAGTACTTC
NA	TRBV3-1/TRBV3-2	TRBJ2-1	TRBD1	CASSQVAGGSYNEQFF	TGTGCCAGCAGCCAAGTCGCAGGGGGCTCCTACAATGAGCAGTTCTTC
NA	TRBV11-3	TRBJ1-1	NA	CASSPREGTEAFF	TGTGCCAGCAGCCCTAGGGAGGGCACTGAAGCTTTCTTT
few	TRBV5-4	TRBJ1-3	NA	CASSQAGNTIYF	TGTGCCAGCAGCCAGGCAGGGAACACCATATATTTT
NA	TRBV29-1	TRBJ2-7	TRBD1	CSVRTGPISYEQYF	TGCAGCGTGCGGACAGGCCCCATCTCCTACGAGCAGTACTTC
NA	TRBV6-1	TRBJ1-5	TRBD1	CASSVSRDRVSSRPQHF	TGTGCCAGCAGTGTGTCCCGGGACAGAGTATCGTCCAGGCCCCAGCATTTT
NA	TRBV5-1	TRBJ2-1	TRBD2	CASSSSGGAYNEQFF	TGCGCCAGCTCATCTAGCGGGGGGGCCTACAATGAGCAGTTCTTC
few	TRBV2	TRBJ1-2	TRBD1	CASSELQGRYGYTF	TGTGCCAGCAGTGAACTACAGGGGCGCTATGGCTACACCTTC
NA	TRBV6-5	TRBJ1-2	NA	CASTGDTYGYTF	TGTGCCAGCACCGGGGACACCTATGGCTACACCTTC
few	TRBV5-1	TRBJ2-7	TRBD1	CASSRGQGASYEQYF	TGCGCCAGCAGCAGGGGACAGGGGGCCTCCTACGAGCAGTACTTC
once	TRBV6-1	TRBJ2-3	TRBD2	CASSDWGGLAEDTQYF	TGTGCCAGCAGTGACTGGGGGGGATTGGCTGAGGATACGCAGTATTTT
NA	TRBV5-1	TRBJ2-2	TRBD2	CASSSHRGGGALNTGELFF	TGCGCCAGCAGCTCCCACCGCGGCGGGGGGGCTTTGAACACCGGGGAGCTGTTTTTT
NA	TRBV27	TRBJ2-7	TRBD2	CASSYPGGLALYEQYF	TGTGCCAGCAGTTACCCCGGCGGACTAGCGCTCTACGAGCAGTACTTC
NA	TRBV19	TRBJ2-7	NA	CASSARSEQYF	TGTGCCAGTAGTGCTAGAAGCGAGCAGTACTTC
NA	TRBV5-4	TRBJ1-2	NA	CASRWGGPEYGYTF	TGTGCCAGCAGGTGGGGGGGCCCCGAGTATGGCTACACCTTC
NA	TRBV9	TRBJ2-1	NA	CASSPLGSSYNEQFF	TGTGCCAGCAGCCCGCTAGGGAGCTCCTACAATGAGCAGTTCTTC
NA	TRBV19	TRBJ2-7	NA	CASSIVAGSSYEQYF	TGTGCCAGTAGTATAGTTGCGGGAAGCTCCTACGAGCAGTACTTC
NA	TRBV3-1/TRBV3-2	TRBJ2-7	NA	CASSQDPGSEQYF	TGTGCCAGCAGCCAAGATCCCGGGAGCGAGCAGTACTTC
NA	TRBV4-1	TRBJ1-1	NA	CASSQDTGRAEAFF	TGCGCCAGCAGCCAAGATACAGGGCGGGCCGAAGCTTTCTTT
NA	TRBV4-1	TRBJ1-1	NA	CASSQGLEAFF	TGCGCCAGCAGCCAAGGACTTGAAGCTTTCTTT
NA	TRBV30	TRBJ2-5	TRBD2	CAWRERRLAGKETQYF	TGTGCCTGGAGGGAGAGGAGACTAGCGGGGAAAGAGACCCAGTACTTC
NA	TRBV7-8	TRBJ2-7	NA	CASSSPDRIHEQYF	TGTGCCAGCAGCTCACCCGACAGGATCCACGAGCAGTACTTC
NA	TRBV30	TRBJ1-5	NA	CAWSVPKAGAHQPQHF	TGTGCCTGGAGTGTACCAAAGGCTGGGGCTCATCAGCCCCAGCATTTT
NA	TRBV24-1	TRBJ1-2	TRBD1	CATSTPGTGSNYGYTF	TGTGCCACCAGCACACCGGGGACAGGGTCTAACTATGGCTACACCTTC
NA	TRBV5-1	TRBJ1-2	NA	CASSFGGGVDYGYTF	TGCGCCAGCAGCTTCGGGGGAGGGGTAGACTATGGCTACACCTTC
NA	TRBV5-8	TRBJ1-4	TRBD1	CASSRTGGREKLFF	TGTGCCAGCAGCCGGACAGGGGGCCGGGAAAAACTGTTTTTT
NA	TRBV2	TRBJ1-1	TRBD1	CASSELGLRDRWEAFF	TGTGCCAGCAGTGAGTTAGGTCTTCGGGACAGGTGGGAAGCTTTCTTT
NA	TRBV12-3/TRBV12-4	TRBJ1-2	TRBD1	CASSLGTGDGYTF	TGTGCCAGCAGTTTAGGGACAGGGGATGGCTACACCTTC
once	TRBV12-3/TRBV12-4	TRBJ1-5	NA	CASRSTDYQPQHF	TGTGCCAGCAGATCGACAGATTATCAGCCCCAGCATTTT
NA	TRBV9	TRBJ2-1	TRBD2	CASSVAGGDNEQFF	TGTGCCAGCAGCGTAGCGGGAGGGGACAATGAGCAGTTCTTC
few	TRBV5-1	TRBJ2-5	NA	CASRFGKETQYF	TGCGCCAGCAGGTTTGGCAAGGAGACCCAGTACTTC
once	TRBV5-8	TRBJ1-2	TRBD1	CASSEGTVRNYGYTF	TGTGCCAGCAGCGAAGGGACAGTTAGGAACTATGGCTACACCTTC
NA	TRBV6-6	TRBJ2-2	NA	CAIRSFGDTGELFF	TGTGCCATTCGTAGTTTCGGGGACACCGGGGAGCTGTTTTTT
NA	TRBV5-1	TRBJ1-4	NA	CASSSTGATNEKLFF	TGCGCCAGCAGCTCTACGGGGGCAACTAATGAAAAACTGTTTTTT
NA	TRBV12-3/TRBV12-4	TRBJ1-1	NA	CASHYPPSAFF	TGTGCCAGCCACTATCCCCCCTCGGCTTTCTTT
NA	TRBV5-1	TRBJ2-5	NA	CASSLGPARETQYF	TGCGCCAGCAGCTTGGGGCCCGCTAGGGAGACCCAGTACTTC
NA	TRBV21-1	TRBJ2-7	NA	CASSKVSSFSYEQYF	TGTGCCAGCAGCAAAGTATCGTCCTTCTCCTACGAGCAGTACTTC
NA	TRBV20-1	TRBJ2-5	NA	CSAYRETQYF	TGCAGTGCCTACCGAGAGACCCAGTACTTC
NA	TRBV11-2	TRBJ1-2	NA	CASSPARQFQAGYGYTF	TGTGCCAGCAGCCCAGCCAGGCAGTTCCAAGCCGGCTATGGCTACACCTTC
NA	TRBV3-1/TRBV3-2	TRBJ2-7	NA	CASSPRQTLIYEQYF	TGTGCCAGCAGCCCCCGACAGACTCTAATTTACGAGCAGTACTTC
NA	TRBV11-2	TRBJ2-3	TRBD2	CASSSSGREPDTQYF	TGTGCCAGCAGCTCTAGCGGGAGGGAACCAGATACGCAGTATTTT
NA	TRBV2	TRBJ1-2	TRBD1	CARSYIDRGKGYTF	TGTGCCAGGAGTTATATTGACAGGGGAAAGGGCTACACCTTC
NA	TRBV15	TRBJ2-3	TRBD2	CATSRVSSGSPLTDTQYF	TGTGCCACCAGCAGAGTCTCTAGCGGGAGCCCACTCACAGATACGCAGTATTTT
NA	TRBV29-1	TRBJ1-1	NA	CSVVRGATIDTEAFF	TGCAGCGTTGTTCGGGGGGCTACCATTGACACTGAAGCTTTCTTT
NA	TRBV10-2	TRBJ1-1	TRBD1	CASSLQGAGGTEAFF	TGCGCCAGCAGTCTACAGGGGGCTGGGGGCACTGAAGCTTTCTTT
once	TRBV5-1	TRBJ2-2	TRBD1	CASSRGGTGAGELFF	TGCGCCAGCAGCCGCGGTGGGACAGGGGCCGGGGAGCTGTTTTTT
NA	TRBV7-9	TRBJ2-7	TRBD1	CASSLDREREQYF	TGTGCCAGCAGTCTTGACAGGGAACGAGAGCAGTACTTC
NA	TRBV19	TRBJ2-5	NA	CASRSGLLQETQYF	TGTGCCAGTCGATCCGGACTCCTGCAAGAGACCCAGTACTTC